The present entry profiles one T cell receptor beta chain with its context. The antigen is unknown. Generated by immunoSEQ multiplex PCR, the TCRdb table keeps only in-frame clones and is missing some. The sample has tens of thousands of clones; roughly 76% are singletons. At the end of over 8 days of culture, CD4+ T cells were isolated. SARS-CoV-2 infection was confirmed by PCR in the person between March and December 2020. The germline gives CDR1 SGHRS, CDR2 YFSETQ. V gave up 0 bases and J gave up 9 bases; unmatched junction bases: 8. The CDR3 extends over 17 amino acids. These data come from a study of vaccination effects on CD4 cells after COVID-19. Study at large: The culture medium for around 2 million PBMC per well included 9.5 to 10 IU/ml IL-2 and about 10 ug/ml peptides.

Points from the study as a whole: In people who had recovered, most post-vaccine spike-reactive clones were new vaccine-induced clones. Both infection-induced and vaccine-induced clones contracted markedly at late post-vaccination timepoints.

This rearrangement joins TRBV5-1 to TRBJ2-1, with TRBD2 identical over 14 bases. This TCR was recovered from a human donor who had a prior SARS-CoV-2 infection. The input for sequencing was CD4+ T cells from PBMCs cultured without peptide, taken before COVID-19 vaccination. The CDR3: CASSLGGTSGRGTEQFF. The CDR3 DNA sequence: TGCGCCAGCAGCTTGGGAGGGACTAGCGGGAGAGGCACTGAGCAGTTCTTC. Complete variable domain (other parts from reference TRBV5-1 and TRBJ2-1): KAGVTQTPRYLIKTRGQQVTLSCSPISGHRSVSWYQQTPGQGLQFLFEYFSETQRNKGNFPGRFSGRQFSNSRSEMNVSTLELGDSALYLCASSLGGTSGRGTEQFFGPGTRLTVL.